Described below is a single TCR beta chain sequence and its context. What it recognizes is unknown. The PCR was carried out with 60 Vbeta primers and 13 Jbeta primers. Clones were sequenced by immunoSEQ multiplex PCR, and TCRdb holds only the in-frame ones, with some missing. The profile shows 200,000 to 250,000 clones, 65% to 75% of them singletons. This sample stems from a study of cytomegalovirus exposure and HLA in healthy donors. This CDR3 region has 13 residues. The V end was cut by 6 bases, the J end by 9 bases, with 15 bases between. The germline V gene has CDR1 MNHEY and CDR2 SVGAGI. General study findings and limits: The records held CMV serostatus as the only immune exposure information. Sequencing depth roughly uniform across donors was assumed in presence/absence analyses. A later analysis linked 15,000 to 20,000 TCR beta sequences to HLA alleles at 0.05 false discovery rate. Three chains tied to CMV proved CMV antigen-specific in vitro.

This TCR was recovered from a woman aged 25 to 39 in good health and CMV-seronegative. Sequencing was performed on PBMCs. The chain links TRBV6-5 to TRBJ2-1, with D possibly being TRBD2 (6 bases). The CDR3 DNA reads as TGTGCCAGCAGCGCCGGGACTTTCAGTGAGCAGTTCTTC. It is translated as CASSAGTFSEQFF.